This TCR beta chain was sequenced for a study of cytomegalovirus exposure and HLA in healthy donors. Notes on the study in general: It was in a later analysis that TCR association rates were seen to vary by HLA locus, highest for DRB1 and lowest for HLA-C. Cytomegalovirus association was listed for approximately 150 TCR beta chains. As a later analysis showed, a missense DCLRE1C variant was linked to trimming of TCR beta V- and J-genes.

The V gene lost 2 bases and the J gene lost 6 bases, with 11 bases spanning the gap. CDR1 and CDR2 (germline): GTSNPN, SVGIG (reference sequence). This CDR3 comprises 12 residues. In the PCR, 60 Vbeta and 13 Jbeta primers were used. Sequencing used immunoSEQ multiplex PCR; TCRdb keeps in-frame clones, though not all of them. In the table there are about 96,000 clones, roughly 74% of which are singletons. For this clone: The antigen is unknown.

This TCR came from a female donor in good health and CMV-seropositive. Sequencing input: PBMCs. This chain uses TRBV30 with TRBJ2-7; the D gene is possibly TRBD1 (6 bases). The CDR3 spells CAWSQGKGEQYF. The CDR3, as DNA: TGTGCCTGGAGTCAGGGGAAGGGCGAGCAGTACTTC.